The source of this T cell receptor (beta chain) is a study of radiotherapy plus CTLA-4 blockade in lung cancer. A note on this clone: Antigen unknown.

Sequencing used immunoSEQ multiplex PCR; TCRdb keeps in-frame clones, though not all of them. Among fewer than 50,000 clones, 86% were seen once, and the ten largest hold around a fifth. The study's findings and limits: After radiotherapy and ipilimumab, tumor-derived clones expanded in peripheral blood. In blood, early T cell clone dynamics reportedly predicted response best, together with interferon-beta.

CDR1 MDHEN and CDR2 SYDVKM come from the germline V gene. The CDR3 spans 15 residues. Trimming cost V 6 bases and J 4 bases, with 13 bases left between them. The material sequenced was peripheral blood, taken from a patient treated with radiotherapy plus ipilimumab. This chain uses TRBV28 with TRBJ2-6; TRBD1 might be the D (6 bases). The receptor's source is a human donor with non-small cell lung cancer whose response to radiotherapy plus ipilimumab could not be evaluated. The DNA of the CDR3 is TGTGCCAGCAGCTTCCAGGGGTCGGGGGCCAACGTCCTGACTTTC. Residues: CASSFQGSGANVLTF.